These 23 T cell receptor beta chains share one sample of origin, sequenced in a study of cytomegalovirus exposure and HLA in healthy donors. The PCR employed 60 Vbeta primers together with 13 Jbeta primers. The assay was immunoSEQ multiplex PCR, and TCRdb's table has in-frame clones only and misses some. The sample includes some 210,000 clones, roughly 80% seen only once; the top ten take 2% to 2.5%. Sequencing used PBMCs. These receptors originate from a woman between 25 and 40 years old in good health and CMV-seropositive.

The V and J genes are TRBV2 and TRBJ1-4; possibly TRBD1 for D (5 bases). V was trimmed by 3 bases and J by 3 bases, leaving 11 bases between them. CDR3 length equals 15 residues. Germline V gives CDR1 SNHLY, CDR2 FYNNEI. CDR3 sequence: CASSDGGNPNEKLFF. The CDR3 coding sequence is TGTGCCAGCAGTGACGGGGGAAATCCTAATGAAAAACTGTTTTTT.

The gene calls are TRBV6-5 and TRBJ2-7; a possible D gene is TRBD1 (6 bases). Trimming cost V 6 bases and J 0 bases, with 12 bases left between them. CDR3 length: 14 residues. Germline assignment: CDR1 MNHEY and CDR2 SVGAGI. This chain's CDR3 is CASRNRDLSYEQYF. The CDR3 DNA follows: TGTGCCAGCAGGAACAGGGATCTCTCCTACGAGCAGTACTTC.

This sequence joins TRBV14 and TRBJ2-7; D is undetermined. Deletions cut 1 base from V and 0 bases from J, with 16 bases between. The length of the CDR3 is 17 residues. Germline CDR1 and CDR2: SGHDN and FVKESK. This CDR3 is CASSQVAVRQSSYEQYF. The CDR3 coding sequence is TGTGCCAGCAGCCAAGTCGCCGTCAGGCAGAGCTCCTACGAGCAGTACTTC.

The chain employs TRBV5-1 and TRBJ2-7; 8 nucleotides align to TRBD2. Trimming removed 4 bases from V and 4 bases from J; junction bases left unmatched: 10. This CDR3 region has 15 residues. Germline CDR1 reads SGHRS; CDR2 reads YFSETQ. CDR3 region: CASSQPGLGGYEQYF. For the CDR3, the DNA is TGCGCCAGCAGCCAGCCGGGACTAGGGGGATACGAGCAGTACTTC.

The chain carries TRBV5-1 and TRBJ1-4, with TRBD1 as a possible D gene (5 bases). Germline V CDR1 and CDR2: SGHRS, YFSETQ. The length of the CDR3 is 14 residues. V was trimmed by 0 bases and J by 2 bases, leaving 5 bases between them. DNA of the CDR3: TGCGCCAGCAGCTTGGCAGGGACTAATGAAAAACTGTTTTTT. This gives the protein CASSLAGTNEKLFF.

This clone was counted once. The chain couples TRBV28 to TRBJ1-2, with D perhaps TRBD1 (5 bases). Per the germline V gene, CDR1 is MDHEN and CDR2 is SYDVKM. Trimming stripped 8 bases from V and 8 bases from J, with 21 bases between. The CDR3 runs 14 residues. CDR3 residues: CASRLLRGGRGYTF. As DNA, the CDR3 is TGTGCCAGCCGACTTCTGCGGGGCGGTCGGGGCTACACCTTC.

DNA of the CDR3: TGTGCCAGCAGTGGACAGGGTCCCGCCGGGGAGCTGTTTTTT. Amino acid sequence: CASSGQGPAGELFF. V is TRBV25-1 and J is TRBJ2-2; TRBD1 matches 7 bases. The V segment lost 4 bases and the J segment 6 bases; nucleotides outside the gene matches: 5. Germline CDR1 reads MGHDK; CDR2 reads SYGVNS. The CDR3 runs 14 residues.

The CDR3 bases are TGTGCCAGCATTGAAAACTTACATCAGCCCCAGCATTTT. This gives the protein CASIENLHQPQHF. The rearrangement joins TRBV28 to TRBJ1-5; no clear D gene. Germline loops: CDR1 MDHEN, CDR2 SYDVKM. This CDR3 is built from 13 residues. Trimming shortened V by 7 bases and J by 5 bases, and 12 bases separated the two germline ends.

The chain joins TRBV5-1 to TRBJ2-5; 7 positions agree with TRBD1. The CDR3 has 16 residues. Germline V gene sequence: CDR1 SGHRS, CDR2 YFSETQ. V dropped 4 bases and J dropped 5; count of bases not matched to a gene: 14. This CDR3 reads CASSPPTGNVGETQYF. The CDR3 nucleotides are TGCGCCAGCAGCCCCCCGACAGGGAACGTTGGGGAGACCCAGTACTTC. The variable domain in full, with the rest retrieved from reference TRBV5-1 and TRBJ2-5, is KAGVTQTPRYLIKTRGQQVTLSCSPISGHRSVSWYQQTPGQGLQFLFEYFSETQRNKGNFPGRFSGRQFSNSRSEMNVSTLELGDSALYLCASSPPTGNVGETQYFGPGTRLLVL.

The CDR3 DNA reads TGTGCCAGCAGCTTAGTTAGGGGAGTAGCGGATACTGAAGCTTTCTTT. It translates to CASSLVRGVADTEAFF. This chain links TRBV7-9 with TRBJ1-1, with a weak D call TRBD1 (5 bases). CDR3 size: 16 residues. Germline V gives CDR1 SEHNR, CDR2 FQNEAQ (reference sequence). Between the trimmed V and J ends, which lost 1 base and 5 bases, there was a span of 17 bases.

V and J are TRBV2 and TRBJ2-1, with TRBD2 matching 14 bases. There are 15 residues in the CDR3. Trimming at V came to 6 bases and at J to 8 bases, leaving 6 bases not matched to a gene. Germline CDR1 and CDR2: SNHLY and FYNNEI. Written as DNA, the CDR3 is TGTGCCAGCAGGTCGACTAGCGGGAGGGCCCATGAGCAGTTCTTC. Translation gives CASRSTSGRAHEQFF.

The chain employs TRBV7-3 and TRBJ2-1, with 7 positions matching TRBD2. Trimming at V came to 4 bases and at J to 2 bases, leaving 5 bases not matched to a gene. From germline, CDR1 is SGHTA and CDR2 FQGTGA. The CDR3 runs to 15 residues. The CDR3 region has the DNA TGTGCCAGCAGCTCTTGGACTAGTCCCTACAATGAGCAGTTCTTC. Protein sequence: CASSSWTSPYNEQFF.

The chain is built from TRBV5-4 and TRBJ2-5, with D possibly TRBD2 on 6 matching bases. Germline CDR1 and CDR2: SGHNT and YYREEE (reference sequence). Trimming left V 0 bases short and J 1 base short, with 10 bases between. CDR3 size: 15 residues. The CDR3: CASSLAVGGQETQYF. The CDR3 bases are TGTGCCAGCAGCTTGGCCGTCGGGGGCCAAGAGACCCAGTACTTC.

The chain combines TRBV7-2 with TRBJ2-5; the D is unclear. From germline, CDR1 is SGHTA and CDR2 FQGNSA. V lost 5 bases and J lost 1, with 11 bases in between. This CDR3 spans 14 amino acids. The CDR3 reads CASSLLSAQETQYF. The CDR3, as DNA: TGTGCCAGCAGCCTACTAAGCGCCCAAGAGACCCAGTACTTC.

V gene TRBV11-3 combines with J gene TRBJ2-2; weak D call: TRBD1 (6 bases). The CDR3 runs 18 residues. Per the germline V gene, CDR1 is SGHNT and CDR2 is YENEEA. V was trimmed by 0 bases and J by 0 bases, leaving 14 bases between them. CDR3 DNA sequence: TGTGCCAGCAGCTTAGATCGGGGTCAGGGGTCGAACACCGGGGAGCTGTTTTTT. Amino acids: CASSLDRGQGSNTGELFF.

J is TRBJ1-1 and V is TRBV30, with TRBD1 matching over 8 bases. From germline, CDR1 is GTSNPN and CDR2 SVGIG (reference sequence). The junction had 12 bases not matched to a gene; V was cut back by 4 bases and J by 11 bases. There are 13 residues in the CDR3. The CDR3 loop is CAWIWGGRDRAFF. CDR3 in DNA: TGTGCCTGGATATGGGGCGGACGGGACAGGGCTTTCTTT.

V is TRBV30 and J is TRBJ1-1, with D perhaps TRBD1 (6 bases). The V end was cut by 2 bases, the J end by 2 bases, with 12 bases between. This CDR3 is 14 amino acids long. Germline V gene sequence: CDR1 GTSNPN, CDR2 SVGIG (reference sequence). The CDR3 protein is CAWSSGRGNTEAFF. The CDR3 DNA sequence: TGTGCCTGGAGTTCAGGCAGGGGAAACACTGAAGCTTTCTTT.

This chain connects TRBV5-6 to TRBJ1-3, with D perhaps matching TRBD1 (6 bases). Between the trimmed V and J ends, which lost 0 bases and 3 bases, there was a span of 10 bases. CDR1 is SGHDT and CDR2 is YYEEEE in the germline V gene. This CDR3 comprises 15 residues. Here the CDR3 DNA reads TGTGCCAGCAGCTTGGCAGGGGCTAGTGGAAACACCATATATTTT. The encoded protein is CASSLAGASGNTIYF.

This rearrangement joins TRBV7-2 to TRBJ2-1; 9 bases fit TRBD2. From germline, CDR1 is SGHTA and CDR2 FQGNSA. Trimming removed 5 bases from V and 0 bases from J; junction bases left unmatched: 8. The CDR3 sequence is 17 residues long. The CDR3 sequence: CASSPASGTISYNEQFF. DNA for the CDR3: TGTGCCAGCAGCCCCGCTAGCGGGACGATCTCCTACAATGAGCAGTTCTTC.

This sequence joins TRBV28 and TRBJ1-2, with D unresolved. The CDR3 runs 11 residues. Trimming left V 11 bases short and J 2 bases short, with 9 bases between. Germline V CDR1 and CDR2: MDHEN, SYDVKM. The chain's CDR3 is CAAAGNYGYTF. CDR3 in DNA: TGTGCCGCGGCGGGGAACTATGGCTACACCTTC.

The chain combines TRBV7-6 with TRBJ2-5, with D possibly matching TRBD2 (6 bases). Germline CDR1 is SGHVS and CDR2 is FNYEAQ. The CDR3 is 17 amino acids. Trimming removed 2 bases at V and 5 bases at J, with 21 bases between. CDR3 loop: CASSLKTRDPCYETQYF. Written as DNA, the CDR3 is TGTGCCAGCAGCTTAAAGACTAGGGACCCGTGTTATGAGACCCAGTACTTC.

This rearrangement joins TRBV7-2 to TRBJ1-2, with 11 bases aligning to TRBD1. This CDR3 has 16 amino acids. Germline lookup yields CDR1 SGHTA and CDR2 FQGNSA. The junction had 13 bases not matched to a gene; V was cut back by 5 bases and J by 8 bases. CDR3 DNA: TGTGCCAGCAGCCCCCGGGGCGGACAGGGGGCTGGAGGCTACACCTTC. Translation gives CASSPRGGQGAGGYTF.

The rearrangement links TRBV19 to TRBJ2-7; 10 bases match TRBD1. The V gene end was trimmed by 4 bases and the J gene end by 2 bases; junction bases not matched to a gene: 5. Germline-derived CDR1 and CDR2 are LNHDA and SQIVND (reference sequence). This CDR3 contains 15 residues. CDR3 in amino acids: CASSSRDRGTYEQYF. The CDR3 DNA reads TGTGCCAGTAGTAGCCGGGACAGGGGAACCTACGAGCAGTACTTC. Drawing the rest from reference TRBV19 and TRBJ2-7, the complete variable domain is DGGITQSPKYLFRKEGQNVTLSCEQNLNHDAMYWYRQDPGQGLRLIYYSQIVNDFQKGDIAEGYSVSREKKESFPLTVTSAQKNPTAFYLCASSSRDRGTYEQYFGPGTRLTVT.